This entry lists 6 T cell receptor beta chains sequenced from one sample in a study of control samples from healthy donors and cancer patients. TCRdb keeps only in-frame clones here, not all; method: immunoSEQ multiplex PCR. The data contain some 190,000 clones, approximately 91% of them singletons. The sample consisted of blood. Every receptor here comes from a man aged 25-40 years in good health.

This clone appeared once. V and J are TRBV27 and TRBJ1-4; D remains unclear. CDR3 length equals 13 residues. Trimming took off 1 base at V and 12 bases at J, with 12 bases between the two ends. The germline CDR1 and CDR2 sequences are MNHEY and SMNVEV (reference sequence). In nucleotides, the CDR3 is TGTGCCAGCAGTTTATTGGCAAAAAAACAACTGTTTTTT. Protein sequence: CASSLLAKKQLFF.

The rearrangement uses TRBV30 and TRBJ1-3; 10 nucleotides line up with TRBD1. Germline V gene data show CDR1 as GTSNPN and CDR2 as SVGIG (reference sequence). J lost 9 bases, V lost 0 bases, and 5 bases had no gene match. The CDR3 has 14 amino acids. The CDR3 DNA reads TGTGCCTGGAGTGTAGGGACAGGGGTGAGCACCATATATTTT. Translation gives CAWSVGTGVSTIYF.

V gene TRBV27 combines with J gene TRBJ2-7; 7 nucleotides match TRBD1. V shed 5 bases and J 0 bases; nucleotides not matched to a gene: 13. This CDR3 spans 17 amino acids. Germline-derived CDR1 and CDR2 are MNHEY and SMNVEV (reference sequence). Here the CDR3 reads CASSPGSGTASSYEQYF. For the CDR3, the DNA is TGTGCCAGCAGTCCGGGTTCAGGGACAGCGAGCTCCTACGAGCAGTACTTC.

This chain joins TRBV5-1 and TRBJ1-2; TRBD1 aligns across 7 bases. V shed 2 bases, J shed 4 bases, and the junction held 11 bases outside the gene matches. CDR1 and CDR2 from the germline V gene are SGHRS and YFSETQ. The CDR3 sequence is 16 residues long. As DNA, the CDR3 is TGCGCCAGCAGCTTTCAGCCGGGACAGCGGATCTATGGCTACACCTTC. Protein: CASSFQPGQRIYGYTF. The variable domain in full, with the rest retrieved from reference TRBV5-1 and TRBJ1-2, is KAGVTQTPRYLIKTRGQQVTLSCSPISGHRSVSWYQQTPGQGLQFLFEYFSETQRNKGNFPGRFSGRQFSNSRSEMNVSTLELGDSALYLCASSFQPGQRIYGYTFGSGTRLTVV.

This chain links TRBV28 with TRBJ1-5; D is undetermined. V was cut by 3 bases and J by 2 bases, with 8 bases left in between. Germline CDR1 and CDR2: MDHEN and SYDVKM. The CDR3 spans 14 residues. The CDR3 region is CASSFGWGNQPQHF. DNA for the CDR3: TGTGCCAGCAGTTTTGGTTGGGGCAATCAGCCCCAGCATTTT.

This clone came up once. V and J are TRBV7-9 and TRBJ2-3; 10 bases line up with TRBD1. Unmatched junction bases numbered 6, after V lost 5 bases and J lost 4 bases. CDR1 is SEHNR and CDR2 is FQNEAQ in the germline V gene (reference sequence). The CDR3 is 15 amino acids. CDR3: CASSTRDRGSDTQYF. As DNA, the CDR3 is TGTGCCAGCAGCACCCGGGACAGGGGCTCAGATACGCAGTATTTT.